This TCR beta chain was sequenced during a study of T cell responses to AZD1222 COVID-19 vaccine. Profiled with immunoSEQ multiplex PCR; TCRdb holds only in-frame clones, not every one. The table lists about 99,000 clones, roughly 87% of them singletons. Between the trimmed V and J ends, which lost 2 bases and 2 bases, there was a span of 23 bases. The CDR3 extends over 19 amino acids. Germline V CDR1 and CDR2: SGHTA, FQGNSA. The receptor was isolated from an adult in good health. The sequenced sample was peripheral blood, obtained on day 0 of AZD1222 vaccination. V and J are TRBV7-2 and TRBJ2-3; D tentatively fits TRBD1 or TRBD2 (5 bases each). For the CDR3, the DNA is TGTGCCAGCAGCTTAAGGGATTCTGTGTATGGGGGTCCCACAGATACGCAGTATTTT. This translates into CASSLRDSVYGGPTDTQYF.